Presented here are 21 T cell receptor beta chains from one specimen sequenced in a study of identical twins. In TCRdb, the 5' RACE reads were re-called with MiXCR into one record per CDR3 protein. The data hold a few hundred thousand distinct CDR3 sequences, with approximately 24% observed a single time. The same sample was also used in a study of T cells expressing NK-cell markers.

Sample: CD4+ T cells sorted from blood. The receptors were sampled from a young woman in good health.

The J gene is TRBJ2-3, the V gene TRBV4-3; D is unclear. This CDR3 spans 16 amino acids. Germline V gives CDR1 LGHNA, CDR2 YSLEER. Between the trimmed V and J ends, which lost 0 bases and 4 bases, there was a span of 14 bases. The CDR3 DNA sequence: TGCGCCAGCAGCCAAGAGACCGGTCTTGGGGCAGATACGCAGTATTTT. Translated, it gives CASSQETGLGADTQYF.

The sample holds a few counts of this clonotype. This chain uses TRBV9 with TRBJ2-1, with TRBD2 matching over 9 bases. Germline V CDR1 and CDR2: SGDLS, YYNGEE. V was pared by 3 bases and J by 4 bases, with 8 bases of the junction left unmatched. The CDR3 has 16 residues. The CDR3 region has the DNA TGTGCCAGCAGCGAGAGACTAGCGGAACCATACAATGAGCAGTTCTTC. Its translation is CASSERLAEPYNEQFF.

V is TRBV3-1 and J is TRBJ2-2; 10 bases are a match to TRBD1. With 7 bases clipped from V and 4 bases from J, the junction kept 3 bases outside the gene matches. The CDR3 sequence is 14 residues long. From germline, CDR1 is LGHDT and CDR2 YNNKEL (reference sequence). CDR3 sequence: CASTGQGGTGELFF. The CDR3 bases are TGTGCCAGCACCGGACAGGGGGGCACCGGGGAGCTGTTTTTT.

V and J are TRBV20-1 and TRBJ1-1; TRBD1 is a possible D gene (5 bases). Germline V gene sequence: CDR1 DFQATT, CDR2 SNEGSKA (reference sequence). V gave up 3 bases and J gave up 1 base, with 15 bases separating them. This CDR3 comprises 15 residues. CDR3 protein: CSASQRTGENTEAFF. The CDR3 nucleotides read TGCAGTGCTAGTCAAAGGACGGGGGAGAACACTGAAGCTTTCTTT.

The table lists this clonotype with a few counts. V usage is TRBV10-3 and J usage is TRBJ2-5; no definite D call. CDR3 length: 13 residues. Germline V gene sequence: CDR1 ENHRY, CDR2 SYGVKD. Trimming cost V 7 bases and J 1 base, with 10 bases left between them. The CDR3 DNA reads TGTGCCATCATGGGCAGCCTCCAAGAGACCCAGTACTTC. Translated: CAIMGSLQETQYF.

The table lists this clonotype with a few counts. The junction and the germline gene differ at one end; a read error may be behind it. This chain connects TRBV20-1 to TRBJ2-5; 8 nucleotides match TRBD1. Germline V gives CDR1 DFQATT, CDR2 SNEGSKA (reference sequence). The CDR3 runs 17 residues. The CDR3: CCARDLRAGGVGETQYF. As DNA, the CDR3 is TGCTGTGCTAGAGATCTCCGGGCAGGGGGCGTCGGGGAGACCCAGTACTTC.

In its sample, this clonotype was seen a few times. The rearrangement links TRBV5-1 to TRBJ1-1; 7 nucleotides match TRBD1. CDR3 length: 14 amino acids. Germline V lookup: CDR1 SGHRS, CDR2 YFSETQ. V was pared by 2 bases and J by 5 bases, with 6 bases of the junction left unmatched. The chain's CDR3 is CASSLGTVVTEAFF. The DNA for the CDR3 is TGCGCCAGCAGCTTAGGGACAGTCGTGACTGAAGCTTTCTTT. Together with reference TRBV5-1 and TRBJ1-1, the CDR3 gives the full variable domain: KAGVTQTPRYLIKTRGQQVTLSCSPISGHRSVSWYQQTPGQGLQFLFEYFSETQRNKGNFPGRFSGRQFSNSRSEMNVSTLELGDSALYLCASSLGTVVTEAFFGQGTRLTVV.

The chain recombines TRBV6-5 with TRBJ2-7; possibly TRBD2 for D (5 bases). Germline assignment: CDR1 MNHEY and CDR2 SVGAGI. This CDR3 spans 15 amino acids. Trimming shortened V by 2 bases and J by 1 base, and 12 bases separated the two germline ends. CDR3: CASSYVRTSSYEQYF. For the CDR3, the DNA is TGTGCCAGCAGTTACGTCAGGACTTCTTCCTACGAGCAGTACTTC.

A few counts support this clonotype. V gene TRBV5-1 combines with J gene TRBJ1-2; no definite D call. The CDR3 sequence is 13 residues long. V was pared by 4 bases and J by 7 bases, with 14 bases between. Germline lookup yields CDR1 SGHRS and CDR2 YFSETQ. CDR3 sequence reads: CASSTGPNGGYTF. DNA of the CDR3: TGCGCCAGCAGCACCGGACCAAATGGTGGCTACACCTTC.

There are a few counts of this clonotype. The chain links TRBV24-1 to TRBJ2-7; D unclear. The V and J ends lost 9 bases and 3 bases respectively, with 26 bases between them. This CDR3 region has 17 residues. The germline V gene has CDR1 KGHDR and CDR2 SFDVKD. CDR3: CATVSRQERLTDYEQYF. CDR3 nucleotide sequence: TGTGCCACCGTTTCCCGGCAGGAAAGACTTACCGACTACGAGCAGTACTTC.

The chain recombines TRBV29-1 with TRBJ2-7; D unresolved. Per the germline V gene, CDR1 is SQVTM and CDR2 is ANQGSEA. Trimming stripped 4 bases from V and 4 bases from J, with 11 bases between. The CDR3 runs to 12 residues. CDR3 DNA sequence: TGCAGCGTTGTTCTCTTAACGTACGAGCAGTACTTC. Its protein is CSVVLLTYEQYF.

For the CDR3, the DNA is TGTGCCAGCAGCTTAGGACCCCAAACTAGCGGGAGACTTGGTGAGCAGTTCTTC. Translation: CASSLGPQTSGRLGEQFF. The chain couples TRBV11-1 to TRBJ2-1; the match to TRBD2 covers 11 bases. Germline V gene sequence: CDR1 SGHAT, CDR2 FQDESV (reference sequence). Trimming at V came to 1 base and at J to 9 bases, leaving 14 bases not matched to a gene. This CDR3 has 18 amino acids.

In this sample, this clonotype turned up many times. The chain has TRBV5-1 and TRBJ1-6, with D perhaps TRBD1 (5 bases). This CDR3 contains 16 residues. CDR1 is SGHRS, CDR2 YFSETQ, per germline. Trimming left V 4 bases short and J 2 bases short, with 13 bases between. For the CDR3, the DNA is TGCGCCAGCAGCCCGCAGGGAAGCGCCTATAATTCACCCCTCCACTTT. Protein product: CASSPQGSAYNSPLHF.

This clonotype was counted only a few times. This chain uses TRBV12-3 or TRBV12-4 with TRBJ2-3, with D tentatively TRBD1 (5 bases). The ends were cut back, 6 bases at V and 6 bases at J, with 10 bases in the middle. The CDR3 is made up of 12 amino acids. This CDR3 reads CASRPGYDTQYF. The CDR3 nucleotides are TGTGCCAGCAGGCCAGGGTACGATACGCAGTATTTT.

This clonotype was seen at least ten times. The chain has TRBV12-3 or TRBV12-4 and TRBJ2-1; possibly TRBD2 for D (6 bases). The length of the CDR3 is 11 residues. The V end lost 6 bases, the J end lost 15 bases, and 15 bases lay between the germline ends. In DNA, the CDR3 is TGTGCCAGCAGAAAATTTTGGGAGGTGTTCTTC. As protein: CASRKFWEVFF.

This clonotype was picked up a small number of times. The chain uses TRBV5-1 and TRBJ2-1; the match to TRBD1 covers 9 bases. CDR1 and CDR2 from the germline V gene are SGHRS and YFSETQ. This CDR3 is 15 amino acids long. The V segment lost 0 bases and the J segment 7 bases; nucleotides outside the gene matches: 5. This CDR3 reads CASSLEGTGNNEQFF. In DNA form, the CDR3 reads TGCGCCAGCAGCTTGGAAGGGACAGGGAATAATGAGCAGTTCTTC.

The chain combines TRBV7-6 with TRBJ1-2; no clear D gene. Trimming took off 5 bases at V and 4 bases at J, with 14 bases between the two ends. The CDR3 has 14 residues. Per the germline V gene, CDR1 is SGHVS and CDR2 is FNYEAQ. The CDR3 region has the DNA TGTGCCAGCAGCCCTAATGCAGAAGCCTATGGCTACACCTTC. Its translation is CASSPNAEAYGYTF.

V is TRBV6-2 or TRBV6-3 and J is TRBJ2-1; 9 nucleotides align to TRBD2. V shed 1 base, J shed 0 bases, and the junction held 7 bases outside the gene matches. Germline-derived CDR1 and CDR2 are MNHEY and SVGEGT. The CDR3 length is 18 residues. DNA for the CDR3: TGTGCCAGCAGTTACTTACACAGCGGGAGGAGCTCCTACAATGAGCAGTTCTTC. Its protein product is CASSYLHSGRSSYNEQFF.

The rearrangement links TRBV6-1 to TRBJ2-3, with 9 bases identical to TRBD2. In germline, CDR1 is MNHNS, CDR2 SASEGT. The trim removed 7 bases at V and 3 bases at J, leaving 14 bases unmatched. The CDR3 loop spans 17 amino acids. DNA of the CDR3: TGTGCCAGCAAAGTAGCGGGGGCCTCCGACGGAACAGATACGCAGTATTTT. Protein product: CASKVAGASDGTDTQYF.

V usage is TRBV5-1 and J usage is TRBJ2-7; 7 nucleotides align to TRBD1. CDR3 length: 15 residues. Per germline, CDR1 SGHRS and CDR2 YFSETQ. With 4 bases clipped from V and 6 bases from J, the junction kept 13 bases outside the gene matches. The CDR3 coding sequence is TGCGCCAGCAGCGACAGGGCAGGGAAAGTTGGCGAGCAGTACTTC. This sequence encodes CASSDRAGKVGEQYF.

The V gene is TRBV29-1, the J gene TRBJ1-2; D call uncertain. The CDR3 is made up of 13 amino acids. V was shortened by 4 bases and J by 0 bases, with 9 bases between the two germline ends. Germline values: CDR1 SQVTM, CDR2 ANQGSEA. The DNA of the CDR3 is TGCAGCGTTGGGTTAGATGCTAACTATGGCTACACCTTC. It translates to CSVGLDANYGYTF. Full variable domain (missing parts from reference TRBV29-1 and TRBJ1-2): SAVISQKPSRDICQRGTSLTIQCQVDSQVTMMFWYRQQPGQSLTLIATANQGSEATYESGFVIDKFPISRPNLTFSTLTVSNMSPEDSSIYLCSVGLDANYGYTFGSGTRLTVV.